The clone carrying this T cell receptor beta chain came up many times. Its cognate antigen is unknown. MiXCR, run by TCRdb on the PCR reads, gives a single entry per CDR3 protein. The sample gives 35,000 or so distinct CDR3 sequences, about 18% of which show up once; about 6.7% is in the top ten. This specimen belongs to a study of molecular identifiers for immune sequencing clone quantification. Study-wide results and caveats: Spiked-in Jurkat TCR RNA corresponding to one cell was reported as detectable against approximately 930,000 naive cells.

Germline V gives CDR1 SGDLS, CDR2 YYNGEE. CDR3 length equals 14 residues. V shed 4 bases, J shed 4 bases, and the junction held 6 bases outside the gene matches. The clonotype was recovered from a human donor in good health. Some libraries in this study had Jurkat cell RNA spiked in. Sequenced material: naive CD8+ T cells from blood, with Jurkat cell RNA spiked in. The sample's subset: FACS-sorted CD8+CD4-CCR7+CD45RA+ naive T cells. V is TRBV9 and J is TRBJ2-7; the match to TRBD1 covers 9 bases. As DNA, the CDR3 is TGTGCCAGCAGCCCGCGGGACAGGGTTTACGAGCAGTACTTC. This sequence encodes CASSPRDRVYEQYF.